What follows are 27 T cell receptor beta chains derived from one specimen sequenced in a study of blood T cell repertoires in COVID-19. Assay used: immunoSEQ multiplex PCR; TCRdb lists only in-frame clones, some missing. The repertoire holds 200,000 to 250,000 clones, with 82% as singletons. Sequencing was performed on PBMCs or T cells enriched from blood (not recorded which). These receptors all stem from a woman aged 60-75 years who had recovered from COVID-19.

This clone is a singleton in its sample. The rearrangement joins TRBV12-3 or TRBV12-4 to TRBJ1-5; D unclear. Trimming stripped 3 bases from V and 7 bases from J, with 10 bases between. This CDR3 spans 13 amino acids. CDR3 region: CASSLGRVQPQHF. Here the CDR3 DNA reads TGTGCCAGCAGTTTGGGGAGGGTACAGCCCCAGCATTTT.

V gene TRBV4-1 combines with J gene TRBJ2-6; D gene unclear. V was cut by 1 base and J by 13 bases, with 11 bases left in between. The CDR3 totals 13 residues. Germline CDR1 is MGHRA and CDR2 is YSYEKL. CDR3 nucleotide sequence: TGCGCCAGCAGCCAAGGCTTTGCGCCGGTCCTGACTTTC. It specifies CASSQGFAPVLTF.

CDR3: CASSGLDSSYEQYF. The CDR3 region has the DNA TGTGCCAGCAGCGGTCTGGACAGCTCCTACGAGCAGTACTTC. The chain couples TRBV5-4 to TRBJ2-7, with a weak D call TRBD1 (6 bases). This CDR3 is built from 14 residues. V gave up 4 bases and J gave up 0 bases, with 11 bases separating them. Germline V gives CDR1 SGHNT, CDR2 YYREEE (reference sequence).

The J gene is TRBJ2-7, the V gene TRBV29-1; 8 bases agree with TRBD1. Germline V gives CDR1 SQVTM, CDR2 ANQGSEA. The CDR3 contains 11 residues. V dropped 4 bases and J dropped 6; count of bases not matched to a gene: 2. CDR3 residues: CSVGTGSEQYF. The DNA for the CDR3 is TGCAGCGTTGGGACAGGGTCCGAGCAGTACTTC.

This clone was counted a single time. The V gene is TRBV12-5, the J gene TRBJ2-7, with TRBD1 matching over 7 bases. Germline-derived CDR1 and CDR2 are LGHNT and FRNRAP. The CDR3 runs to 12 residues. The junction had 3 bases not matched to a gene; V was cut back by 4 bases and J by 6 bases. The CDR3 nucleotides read TGTGCTAGTGGTTCCTACAGGGGCGAGCAGTACTTC. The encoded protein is CASGSYRGEQYF.

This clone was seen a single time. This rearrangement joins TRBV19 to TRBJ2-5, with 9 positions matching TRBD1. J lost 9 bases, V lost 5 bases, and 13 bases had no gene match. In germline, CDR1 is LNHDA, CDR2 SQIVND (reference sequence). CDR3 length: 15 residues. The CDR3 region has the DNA TGTGCCAGTAGTGGTACCGGGACAGGGAGGTCTCCCCAGTACTTC. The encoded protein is CASSGTGTGRSPQYF.

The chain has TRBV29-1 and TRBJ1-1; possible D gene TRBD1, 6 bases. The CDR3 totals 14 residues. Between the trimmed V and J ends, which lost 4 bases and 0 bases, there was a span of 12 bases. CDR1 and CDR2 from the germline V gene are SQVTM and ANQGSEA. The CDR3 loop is CSVAPGHMNTEAFF. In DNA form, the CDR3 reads TGCAGCGTTGCCCCGGGACACATGAACACTGAAGCTTTCTTT.

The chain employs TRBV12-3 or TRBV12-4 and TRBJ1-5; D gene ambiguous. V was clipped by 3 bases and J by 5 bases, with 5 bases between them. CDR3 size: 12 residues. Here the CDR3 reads CASSFPDQPQHF. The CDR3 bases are TGTGCCAGCAGTTTCCCGGATCAGCCCCAGCATTTT.

The CDR3 nucleotides read TGTGCCAGCAGCCAAGACCCAAAATTTAGCTCCTACAATGAGCAGTTCTTC. This sequence encodes CASSQDPKFSSYNEQFF. V is TRBV4-2 and J is TRBJ2-1; D remains unclear. V dropped 0 bases and J dropped 0 bases, with 12 bases sitting between them. Germline lookup yields CDR1 LGHNA and CDR2 YNFKEQ. The CDR3 covers 17 residues.

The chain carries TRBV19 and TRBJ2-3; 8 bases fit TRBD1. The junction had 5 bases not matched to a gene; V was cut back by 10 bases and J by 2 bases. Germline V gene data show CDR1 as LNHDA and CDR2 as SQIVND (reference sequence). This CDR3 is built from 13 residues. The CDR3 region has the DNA TGTGCCACCCCGACAGGGGACACAGATACGCAGTATTTT. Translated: CATPTGDTDTQYF.

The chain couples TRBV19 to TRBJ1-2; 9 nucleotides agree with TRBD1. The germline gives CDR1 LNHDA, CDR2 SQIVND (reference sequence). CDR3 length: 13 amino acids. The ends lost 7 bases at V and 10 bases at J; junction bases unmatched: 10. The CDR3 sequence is CASNPGQGVFYTF. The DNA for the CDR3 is TGTGCCAGTAACCCGGGACAGGGTGTTTTCTACACCTTC.

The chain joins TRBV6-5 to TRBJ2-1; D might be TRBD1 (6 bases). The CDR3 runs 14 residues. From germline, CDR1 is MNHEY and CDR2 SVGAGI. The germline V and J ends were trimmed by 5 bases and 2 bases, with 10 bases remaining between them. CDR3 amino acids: CASSPQGTYNEQFF. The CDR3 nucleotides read TGTGCCAGCAGTCCACAGGGTACCTACAATGAGCAGTTCTTC.

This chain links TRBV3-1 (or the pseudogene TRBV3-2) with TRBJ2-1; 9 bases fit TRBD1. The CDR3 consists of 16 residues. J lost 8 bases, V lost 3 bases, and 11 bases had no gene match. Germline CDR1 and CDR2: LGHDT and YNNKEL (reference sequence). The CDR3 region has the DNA TGTGCCAGCAGCCACGACCGGGACAGGGTCGGAGATGAGCAGTTCTTC. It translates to CASSHDRDRVGDEQFF.

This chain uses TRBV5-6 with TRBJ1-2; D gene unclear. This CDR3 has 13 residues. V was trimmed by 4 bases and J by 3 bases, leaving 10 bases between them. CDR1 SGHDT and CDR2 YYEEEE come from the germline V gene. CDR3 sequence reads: CASSEAFDYGYTF. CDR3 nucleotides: TGTGCCAGCAGCGAGGCGTTCGACTATGGCTACACCTTC.

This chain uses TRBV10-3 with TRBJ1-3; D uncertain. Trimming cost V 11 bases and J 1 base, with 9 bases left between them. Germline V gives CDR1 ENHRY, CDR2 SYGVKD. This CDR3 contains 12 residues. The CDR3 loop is CASGGSGNTIYF. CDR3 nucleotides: TGTGCCTCGGGTGGATCTGGAAACACCATATATTTT.

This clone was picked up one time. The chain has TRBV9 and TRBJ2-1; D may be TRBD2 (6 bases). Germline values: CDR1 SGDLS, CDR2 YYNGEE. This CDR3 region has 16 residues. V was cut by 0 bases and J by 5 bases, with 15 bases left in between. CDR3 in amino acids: CASSVAVGGTDNEQFF. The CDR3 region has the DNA TGTGCCAGCAGCGTAGCTGTGGGGGGAACTGACAATGAGCAGTTCTTC.

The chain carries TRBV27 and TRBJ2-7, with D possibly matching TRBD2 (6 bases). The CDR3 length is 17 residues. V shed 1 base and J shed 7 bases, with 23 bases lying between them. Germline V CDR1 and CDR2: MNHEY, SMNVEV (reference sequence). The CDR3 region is CASSLYRRAGRLTEQYF. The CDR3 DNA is TGTGCCAGCAGTTTATACCGAAGGGCGGGACGCCTTACTGAGCAGTACTTC.

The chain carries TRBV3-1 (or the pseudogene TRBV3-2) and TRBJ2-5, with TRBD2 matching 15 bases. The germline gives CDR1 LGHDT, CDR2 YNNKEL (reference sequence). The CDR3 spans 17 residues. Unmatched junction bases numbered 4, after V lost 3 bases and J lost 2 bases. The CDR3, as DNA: TGTGCCAGCAGCCACCCCGGGACTAGCGGGGGGCAAGAGACCCAGTACTTC. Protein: CASSHPGTSGGQETQYF.

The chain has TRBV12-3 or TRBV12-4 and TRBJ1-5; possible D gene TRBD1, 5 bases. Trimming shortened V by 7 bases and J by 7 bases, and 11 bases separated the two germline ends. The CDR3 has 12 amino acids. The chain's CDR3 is CASTREGQPQHF. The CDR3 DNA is TGTGCCAGCACCAGGGAAGGACAGCCCCAGCATTTT.

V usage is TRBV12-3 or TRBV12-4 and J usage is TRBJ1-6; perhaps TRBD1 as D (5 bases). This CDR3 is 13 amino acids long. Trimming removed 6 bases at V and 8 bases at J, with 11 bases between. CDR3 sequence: CASRYTRDSPLHF. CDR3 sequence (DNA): TGTGCCAGCAGATATACCAGGGATTCACCCCTCCACTTT.

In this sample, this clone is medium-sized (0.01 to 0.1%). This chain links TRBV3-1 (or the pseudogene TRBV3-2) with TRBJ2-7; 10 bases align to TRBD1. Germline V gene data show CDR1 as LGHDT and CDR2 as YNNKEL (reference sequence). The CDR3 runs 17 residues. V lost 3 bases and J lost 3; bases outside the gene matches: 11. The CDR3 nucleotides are TGTGCCAGCAGCCAGGCCCGGACAGGGGGTTCGTACTACGAGCAGTACTTC. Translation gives CASSQARTGGSYYEQYF.

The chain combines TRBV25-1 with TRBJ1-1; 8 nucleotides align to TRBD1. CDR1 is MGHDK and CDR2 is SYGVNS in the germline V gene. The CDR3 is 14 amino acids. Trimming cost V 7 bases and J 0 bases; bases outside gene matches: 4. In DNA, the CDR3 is TGTGCCAGCACTAAGACAGGGGTGAACACTGAAGCTTTCTTT. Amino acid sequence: CASTKTGVNTEAFF. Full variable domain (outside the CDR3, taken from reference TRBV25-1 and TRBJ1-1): EADIYQTPRYLVIGTGKKITLECSQTMGHDKMYWYQQDPGMELHLIHYSYGVNSTEKGDLSSESTVSRIRTEHFPLTLESARPSHTSQYLCASTKTGVNTEAFFGQGTRLTVV.

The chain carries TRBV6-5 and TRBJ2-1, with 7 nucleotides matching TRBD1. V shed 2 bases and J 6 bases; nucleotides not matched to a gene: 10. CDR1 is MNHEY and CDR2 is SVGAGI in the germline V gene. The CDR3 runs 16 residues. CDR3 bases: TGTGCCAGCAGTTACGGAACAGGGGTTCAGCGCAATGAGCAGTTCTTC. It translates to CASSYGTGVQRNEQFF.

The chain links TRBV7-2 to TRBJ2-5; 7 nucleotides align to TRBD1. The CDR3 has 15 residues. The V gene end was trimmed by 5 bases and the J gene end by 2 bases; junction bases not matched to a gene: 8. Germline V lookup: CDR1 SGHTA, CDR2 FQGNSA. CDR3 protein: CASSRPGQTQETQYF. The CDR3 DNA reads TGTGCCAGCAGCCGTCCGGGACAGACTCAAGAGACCCAGTACTTC.

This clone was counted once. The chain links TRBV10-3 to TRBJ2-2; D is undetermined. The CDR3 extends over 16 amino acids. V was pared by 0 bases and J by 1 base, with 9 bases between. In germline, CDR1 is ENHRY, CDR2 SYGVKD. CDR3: CAISESPAGNTGELFF. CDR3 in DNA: TGTGCCATCAGTGAGTCGCCGGCAGGGAACACCGGGGAGCTGTTTTTT.

CDR3 DNA: TGTGCTAGTGGTTTGTACGTCGGCGGGAACGACCCCGGGGAGCTGTTTTTT. Translating gives CASGLYVGGNDPGELFF. The chain has TRBV12-5 and TRBJ2-2; D is possibly TRBD2 (6 bases). V lost 2 bases and J 6 bases, leaving 19 bases between the germline ends. The CDR3 is 17 amino acids. Looked up from germline, CDR1 is LGHNT and CDR2 is FRNRAP.

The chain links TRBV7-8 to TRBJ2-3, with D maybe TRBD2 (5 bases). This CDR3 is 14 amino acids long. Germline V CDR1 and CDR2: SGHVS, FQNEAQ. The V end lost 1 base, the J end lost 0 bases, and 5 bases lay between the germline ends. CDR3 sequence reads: CASSLGTSTDTQYF. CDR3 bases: TGTGCCAGCAGCTTAGGGACTAGCACAGATACGCAGTATTTT.